The rows below give T cell receptor beta chains drawn from one sample of a study of T-cell memory formation after mild COVID-19. In TCRdb, the 5' RACE reads were re-called with MiXCR into one record per CDR3 protein. The sample holds fewer than 700,000 distinct CDR3 sequences, about 22% seen once. Material: PBMCs or a T cell subset sorted from them (not recorded which). The receptors here all came from an adult woman who had mild COVID-19 (a few samples of this study predate the infection). Cell type and time point are not known. The CDR3 runs from the conserved cysteine through the conserved F or W. The D gene is left open where the match is weak. Expanded clones get a size class; other rows say once, few or many, or leave the size out.

d_call	v_call	clone_size	j_call	cdr3_nt	cdr3_aa
.	TRBV21-1	.	TRBJ1-1	TGTGCCAGCAGCAACTCACTTGTGGGTAACACTGAAGCTTTCTTT	CASSNSLVGNTEAFF
TRBD2	TRBV6-5	few	TRBJ2-1	TGTGCCAGCAGTTACTCAGGACTAGCGGGGGGGGATGAGCAGTTCTTC	CASSYSGLAGGDEQFF
TRBD1	TRBV6-5	few	TRBJ2-7	TGTGCCAGCACCCCGGTAGGGACAGGGAGCGAGCAGTACTTC	CASTPVGTGSEQYF
TRBD2	TRBV5-4	.	TRBJ2-7	TGTGCCAGCAGCTTAGCGGGGGGGCAATTCGAGCAGTACTTC	CASSLAGGQFEQYF
.	TRBV5-5	few	TRBJ2-2	TGTGCCAGCAGCTGGGGGGGCCGGGACACCGGGGAGCTGTTTTTT	CASSWGGRDTGELFF
TRBD2	TRBV12-3/TRBV12-4	few	TRBJ2-3	TGTGCCAGCAGCATCACTAGCGGGGGGGTTCTTAGCACAGATACGCAGTATTTT	CASSITSGGVLSTDTQYF
TRBD1	TRBV11-2	.	TRBJ1-2	TGTGCCAGCAGCCAAAACAGGGACAGGATAAGGTCTAACTATGGCTACACCTTC	CASSQNRDRIRSNYGYTF
.	TRBV7-8	few	TRBJ2-7	TGTGCCAGCAGCGCGGTTGGAGGAGCCTACGAGCAGTACTTC	CASSAVGGAYEQYF
TRBD2	TRBV3-1	few	TRBJ2-3	TGTGCCAGCAGCCCCGGGACTAGCGGGGGGGCAGGCACGCAGTATTTT	CASSPGTSGGAGTQYF
TRBD1	TRBV5-6	.	TRBJ2-2	TGTGCCAGCAGCTTGGAGAGGGGGCGTCTATCCGGGGAGCTGTTTTTT	CASSLERGRLSGELFF
.	TRBV7-9	.	TRBJ2-7	TGTGCCAGCAGCAAAACCCCAGGAACCTACGAGCAGTACTTC	CASSKTPGTYEQYF
.	TRBV4-2	.	TRBJ1-5	TGTGCCAGCAGCCAAGATCTGGACTCATCGAAGGCCCAGCATTTT	CASSQDLDSSKAQHF
.	TRBV11-2	.	TRBJ2-7	TGTGCCAGCAGCTTAGCCCAATTCTACGAGCAGTACTTC	CASSLAQFYEQYF
.	TRBV20-1	.	TRBJ1-2	TGCAGTGCGCCGACTGGTAACTATGGCTACACCTTC	CSAPTGNYGYTF
.	TRBV29-1	few	TRBJ2-5	TGCAGCGTTGAAGGCAGGCGGAGAGAGACCCAGTACTTC	CSVEGRRRETQYF
.	TRBV20-1	.	TRBJ1-5	TGCAGTGCTAGAGGGGACCCGGGTGGACAGCCCCAGCATTTT	CSARGDPGGQPQHF
TRBD1	TRBV6-6	.	TRBJ1-2	TGTGCCAGCATTTCCGGGACAGCGATCTATGGCTACACCTTC	CASISGTAIYGYTF
TRBD2	TRBV27	few	TRBJ2-5	TGTGCCAGCAGTCCGGAACTAGCGGGAGTGGTAGAGACCCAGTACTTC	CASSPELAGVVETQYF
.	TRBV11-2	few	TRBJ1-6	TGTGCCAGCAGCTTAGTAGGGGGACCCATTAATTCACCCCTCCACTTT	CASSLVGGPINSPLHF
TRBD1	TRBV6-5	.	TRBJ2-1	TGTGCCAGCAGTAGCCTTGTTCTAGGGGGCGCAGGGAATGAGCAGTTCTTC	CASSSLVLGGAGNEQFF
TRBD1	TRBV5-1	few	TRBJ1-1	TGCGCCAGCAGCTTGGCCAAATCAGGGGGCGCTTTCTTT	CASSLAKSGGAFF
TRBD1	TRBV6-1	.	TRBJ1-1	TGTGCCAGCAGGGGTTTCGGGACAGGGGGTGCTGAAGCTTTCTTT	CASRGFGTGGAEAFF
.	TRBV25-1	few	TRBJ2-6	TGTGCCAGCAGTGAATTTCTCGCTGGGGCCAACGTCCTGACTTTC	CASSEFLAGANVLTF
.	TRBV29-1	.	TRBJ2-7	TGCAGCGTTGAGGGGACCGGGAAAGTCTACGAGCAGTACTTC	CSVEGTGKVYEQYF
.	TRBV7-9	.	TRBJ1-4	TGTGCCAGCAGCTCACGACAGTCAACTAATGAAAAACTGTTTTTT	CASSSRQSTNEKLFF
TRBD1	TRBV7-8	.	TRBJ1-5	TGTGCCAGCAGCTTAGCAATCGGGACAGGGAATCAGCCCCAGCATTTT	CASSLAIGTGNQPQHF
.	TRBV29-1	few	TRBJ1-2	TGCAGCGTCCTTGACAGAGCTGCTAACTATGGCTACACCTTC	CSVLDRAANYGYTF
.	TRBV24-1	few	TRBJ2-1	TGTGCCACCAGTGCTGGAGGTACGGATGAGCAGTTCTTC	CATSAGGTDEQFF
.	TRBV9	.	TRBJ2-7	TGTGCCAGCAGCCGTCTCGGATCCTACTACGAGCAGTACTTC	CASSRLGSYYEQYF
.	TRBV3-1	.	TRBJ2-3	TGTGCCAGCAGCCTGGTGGGGGTTGGCACAGATACGCAGTATTTT	CASSLVGVGTDTQYF
TRBD1	TRBV7-8	.	TRBJ2-7	TGTGCCAGCAGCTCCTGGGACAGACCCTACGAGCAGTACTTC	CASSSWDRPYEQYF
TRBD1	TRBV7-9	.	TRBJ2-1	TGTGCCAGCAGCTCCGTAACCGGGACAGGGAATGAGCAGTTCTTC	CASSSVTGTGNEQFF
TRBD1	TRBV25-1	.	TRBJ1-1	TGTGCCAGCAGTGAAACGGGACAGGTGAACACTGAAGCTTTCTTT	CASSETGQVNTEAFF
.	TRBV7-4	few	TRBJ2-4	TGTGCCAGCAGCCTGACAGATTTTGGGACCAAAAACATTCAGTACTTC	CASSLTDFGTKNIQYF
TRBD1	TRBV4-1	.	TRBJ2-7	TGCGCCAGCAGCCAAGTTGGGACAGGGAACGAGCAGTACTTC	CASSQVGTGNEQYF
TRBD1	TRBV2	.	TRBJ2-7	TGTGCCAGCAGGGAGAGGACAGGGGGCCTGGGGGAGCAGTACTTC	CASRERTGGLGEQYF
.	TRBV9	few	TRBJ2-3	TGTGCCAGCAGCGTGAATTGGGACGGCACAGATACGCAGTATTTT	CASSVNWDGTDTQYF
.	TRBV19	.	TRBJ1-1	TGTGCCACCCACGGCACTGAAGCTTTCTTT	CATHGTEAFF
TRBD1	TRBV20-1	.	TRBJ2-1	TGCAGTGCTAGAGAGGACAGGGGAGCGAATGAGCAGTTCTTC	CSAREDRGANEQFF
.	TRBV6-5	few	TRBJ2-1	TGTGCCAGCAGTTACTCGGGGAACCCAATCTTCTACAATGAGCAGTTCTTC	CASSYSGNPIFYNEQFF
.	TRBV20-1	many	TRBJ2-3	TGCAGTGCTAGAGATAACAGCGATACGCAGTATTTT	CSARDNSDTQYF
TRBD1	TRBV5-1	few	TRBJ2-5	TGCGCCAGCAGCCCGGGACAGGGAGGAGGGTACCAAGAGACCCAGTACTTC	CASSPGQGGGYQETQYF
TRBD1	TRBV20-1	.	TRBJ1-2	TGCAGTGCTAGTTGGGGCAGGGGGCATGAGGGCTACACCTTC	CSASWGRGHEGYTF
.	TRBV6-2/TRBV6-3	.	TRBJ2-1	TGTGCCAGCAGCACGGTTAAGGGCAATGAGCAGTTCTTC	CASSTVKGNEQFF
.	TRBV15	.	TRBJ2-1	TGTGCCACCAGCCGAAGAATAGGGCTAGCACCTTTTAATGAGCAGTTCTTC	CATSRRIGLAPFNEQFF
.	TRBV4-1	few	TRBJ1-1	TGCGCCAGCAGCCAAGAAGAGGCGGTTATTATGAACACTGAAGCTTTCTTT	CASSQEEAVIMNTEAFF
TRBD1	TRBV25-1	few	TRBJ2-7	TGTGCCAGCAGTGCATCGACAGGGTTGATCTACGAGCAGTACTTC	CASSASTGLIYEQYF
TRBD1	TRBV2	.	TRBJ2-7	TGTGCCAGCAGACCCGGGACAGGGAACTCCTACGAGCAGTACTTC	CASRPGTGNSYEQYF
.	TRBV25-1	.	TRBJ1-1	TGTGCCAGCAGTGACGGATACGAAGCTTTCTTT	CASSDGYEAFF
TRBD2	TRBV29-1	.	TRBJ2-7	TGCAGCGTTTACGGACTAGCGGGGCAGTACGAGCAGTACTTC	CSVYGLAGQYEQYF
.	TRBV4-1	few	TRBJ1-1	TGCGCCAGCAGCCAAGATCCCCGGGGCCGGACTGAAGCTTTCTTT	CASSQDPRGRTEAFF
.	TRBV12-5	few	TRBJ2-3	TGTGCTAGTGGTTTGGAGGGTTCAACAGATACGCAGTATTTT	CASGLEGSTDTQYF
TRBD1	TRBV7-6	many	TRBJ2-5	TGTGCCAGCAGCTCCGGACAGGGCGGCGAGACCCAGTACTTC	CASSSGQGGETQYF
.	TRBV29-1	.	TRBJ1-2	TGCAGCGTTGAGTGGCTCCCAGAGTATGGCTACACCTTC	CSVEWLPEYGYTF
.	TRBV2	few	TRBJ2-1	TGTGCCAGCTTCCGCAACAGGGCAGGGTCCGGGGAGCAGTTCTTC	CASFRNRAGSGEQFF